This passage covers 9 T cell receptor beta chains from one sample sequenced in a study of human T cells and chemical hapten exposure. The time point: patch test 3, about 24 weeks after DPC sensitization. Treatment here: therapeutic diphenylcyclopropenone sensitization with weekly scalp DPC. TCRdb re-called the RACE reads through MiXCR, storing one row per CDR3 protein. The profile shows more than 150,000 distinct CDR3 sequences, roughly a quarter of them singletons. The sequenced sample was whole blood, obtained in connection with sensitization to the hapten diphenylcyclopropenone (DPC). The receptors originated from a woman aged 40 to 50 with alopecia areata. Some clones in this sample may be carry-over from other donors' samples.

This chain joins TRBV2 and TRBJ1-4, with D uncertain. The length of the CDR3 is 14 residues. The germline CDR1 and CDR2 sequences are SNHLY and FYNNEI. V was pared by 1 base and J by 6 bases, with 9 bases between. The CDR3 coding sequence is TGTGCCAGCAGTGAAGGTTGGCCTGATGAAAAACTGTTTTTT. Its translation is CASSEGWPDEKLFF.

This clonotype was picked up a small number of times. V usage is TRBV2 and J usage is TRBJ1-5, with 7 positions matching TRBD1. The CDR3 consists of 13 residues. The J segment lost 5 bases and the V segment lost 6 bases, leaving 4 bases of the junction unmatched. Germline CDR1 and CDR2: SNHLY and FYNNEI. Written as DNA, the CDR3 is TGTGCCAGCAGCCAAGACAGGGATCAGCCCCAGCATTTT. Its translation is CASSQDRDQPQHF. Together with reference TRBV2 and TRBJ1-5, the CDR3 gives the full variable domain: EPEVTQTPSHQVTQMGQEVILRCVPISNHLYFYWYRQILGQKVEFLVSFYNNEISEKSEIFDDQFSVERPDGSNFTLKIRSTKLEDSAMYFCASSQDRDQPQHFGDGTRLSIL.

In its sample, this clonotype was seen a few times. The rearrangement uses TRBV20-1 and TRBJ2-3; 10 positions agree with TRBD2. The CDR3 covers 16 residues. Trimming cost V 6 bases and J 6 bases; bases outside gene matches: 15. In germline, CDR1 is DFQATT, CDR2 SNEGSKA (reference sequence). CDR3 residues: CSAGGTSAILPDTQYF. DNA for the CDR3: TGCAGTGCGGGGGGGACTAGCGCCATCCTCCCGGATACGCAGTATTTT.

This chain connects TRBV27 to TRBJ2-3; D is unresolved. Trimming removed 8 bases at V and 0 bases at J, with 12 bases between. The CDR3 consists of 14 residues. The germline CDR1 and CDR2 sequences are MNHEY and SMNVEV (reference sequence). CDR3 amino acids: CASWNAPSTDTQYF. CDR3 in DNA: TGTGCCAGCTGGAATGCACCTAGCACAGATACGCAGTATTTT.

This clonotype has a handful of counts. CDR3 residues: CASSSSGDFYEQYF. As DNA, the CDR3 is TGTGCCAGCAGTTCTTCAGGGGACTTCTACGAGCAGTACTTC. The chain carries TRBV6-2 or TRBV6-3 and TRBJ2-7; D may match TRBD1 or TRBD2 (6 bases each). The germline gives CDR1 MNHEY, CDR2 SVGEGT. This CDR3 contains 14 residues. V dropped 4 bases and J dropped 3 bases, with 13 bases sitting between them.

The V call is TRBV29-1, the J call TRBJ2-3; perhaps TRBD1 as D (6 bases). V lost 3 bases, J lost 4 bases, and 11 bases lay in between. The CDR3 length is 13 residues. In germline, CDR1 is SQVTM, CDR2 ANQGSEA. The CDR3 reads CSVDRGLADTQYF. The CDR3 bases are TGCAGCGTTGACAGGGGTTTGGCAGATACGCAGTATTTT.

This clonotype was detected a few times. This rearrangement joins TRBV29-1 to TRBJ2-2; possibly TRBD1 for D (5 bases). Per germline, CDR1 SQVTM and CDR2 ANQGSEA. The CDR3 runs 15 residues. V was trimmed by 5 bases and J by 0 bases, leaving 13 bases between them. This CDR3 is CSVRRSGPNTGELFF. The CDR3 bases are TGCAGCGTTCGTCGGTCAGGGCCGAACACCGGGGAGCTGTTTTTT.

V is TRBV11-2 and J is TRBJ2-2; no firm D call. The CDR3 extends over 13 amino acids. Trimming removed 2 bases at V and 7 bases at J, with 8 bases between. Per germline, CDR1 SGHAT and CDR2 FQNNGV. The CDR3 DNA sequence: TGTGCCAGCAGCTTACTGCCGGGCGGGGAGCTGTTTTTT. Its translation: CASSLLPGGELFF.

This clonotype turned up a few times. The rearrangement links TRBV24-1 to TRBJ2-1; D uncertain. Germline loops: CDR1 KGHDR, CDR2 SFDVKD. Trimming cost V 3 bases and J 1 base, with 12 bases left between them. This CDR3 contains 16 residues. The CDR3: CATSDHLVGSYNEQFF. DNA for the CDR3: TGTGCCACCAGTGATCATCTAGTCGGGTCCTACAATGAGCAGTTCTTC.